Sequencing of this T cell receptor (beta chain) was carried out in a study of response to subunit inactivated influenza vaccine (dated by TCRdb to the late 2010s). Context from the whole study: Deep quantitative T cell receptor repertoire profiling was used in the study to track responses to a trivalent subunit inactivated influenza vaccine. Study-wide conclusions, independent of this receptor: It was suggested by the authors that each seasonal influenza vaccination may recruit only a limited number of new T cells.

The germline V gene provides CDR1 MNHEY and CDR2 SVGEGT. The CDR3 numbers 13 residues from cysteine through phenylalanine. Only CDR3 DNA remains: 39 bases, in frame from the first base. The V end loses 5 bases and the J end loses 7 bases, and a stretch of 9 bases separates them. The sample holds a few counts of this clonotype. Its antigen remains unidentified. No much larger clonotype is one base removed from it; base qualities were not supplied. Libraries were constructed by RT-PCR. Sequencing was performed on an Illumina HiSeq 2500. The public reads were reanalyzed by TCRdb: fastp trimming at Q25, MiXCR alignment, in-frame beta chains only. All rows with the same CDR3 protein become a single entry with the most common DNA and genes. For this sample the table gives about 570,000 distinct CDR3 sequences, of which about 11% were detected only once. The ten largest clones represent roughly 10% of the sample.

This receptor was identified in a man in his fifties who received an inactivated influenza vaccine. Donor details come from another sample of the same person, matched by shared clones. This specimen was PBMCs from blood, taken on the day of vaccination. This sequence uses TRBV6-2 or TRBV6-3 and TRBJ1-6, with a tentative D gene TRBD1 over 5 matching bases. The CDR3 corresponds to CASSMTENSPLHF. The bases are TGTGCCAGCAGTATGACAGAAAATTCACCCCTCCACTTT.